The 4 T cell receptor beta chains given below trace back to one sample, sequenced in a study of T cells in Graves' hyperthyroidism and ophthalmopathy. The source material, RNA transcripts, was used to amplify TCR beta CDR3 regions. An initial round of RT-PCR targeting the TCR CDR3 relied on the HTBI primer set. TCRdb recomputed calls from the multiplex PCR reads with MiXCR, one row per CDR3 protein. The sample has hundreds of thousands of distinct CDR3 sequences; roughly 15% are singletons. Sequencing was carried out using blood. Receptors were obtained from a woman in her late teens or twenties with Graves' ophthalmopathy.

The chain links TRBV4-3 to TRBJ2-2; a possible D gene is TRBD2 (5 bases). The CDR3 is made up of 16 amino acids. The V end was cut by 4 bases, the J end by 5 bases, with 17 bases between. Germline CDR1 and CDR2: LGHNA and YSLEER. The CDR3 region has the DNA TGCGCCAGCAGCCCTTTGACCGAGGGAAAAACCGGGGAGCTGTTTTTT. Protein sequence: CASSPLTEGKTGELFF.

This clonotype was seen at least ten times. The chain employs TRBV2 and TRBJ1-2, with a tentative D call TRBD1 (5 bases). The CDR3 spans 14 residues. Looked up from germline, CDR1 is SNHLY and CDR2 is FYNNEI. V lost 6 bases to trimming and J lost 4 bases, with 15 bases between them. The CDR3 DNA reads TGTGCCAGCAGGGGGGACTTGTTGGGCTATGGCTACACCTTC. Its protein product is CASRGDLLGYGYTF.

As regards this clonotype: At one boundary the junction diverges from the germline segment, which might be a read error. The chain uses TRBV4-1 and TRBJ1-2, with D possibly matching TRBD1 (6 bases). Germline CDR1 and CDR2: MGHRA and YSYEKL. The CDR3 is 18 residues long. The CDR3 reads CASSQQTGSAIFHYGNTF. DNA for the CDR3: TGCGCCAGCAGCCAACAAACAGGGTCGGCAATATTCCACTATGGCAACACCTTC.

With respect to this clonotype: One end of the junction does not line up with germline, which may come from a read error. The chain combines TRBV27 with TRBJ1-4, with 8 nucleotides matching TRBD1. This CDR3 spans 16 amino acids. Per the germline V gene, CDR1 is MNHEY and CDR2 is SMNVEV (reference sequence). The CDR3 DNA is TGTGCCAGCAGTCTATCACAGGGGGGGCTGGGAGAAAAACTGTTTTTT. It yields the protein CASSLSQGGLGEKLFF.